Listed below are T cell receptor beta chains from one sample, sequenced in a study of cytomegalovirus exposure and HLA in healthy donors. Method: immunoSEQ multiplex PCR; TCRdb's copy keeps in-frame clones and lacks some. The table has about 160,000 clones, roughly 83% seen once. The sequencing sample was made of PBMCs. The receptors were gathered from a human donor in good health. Both conserved end residues are part of each CDR3. Each record gives: clone size, D gene, V gene, J gene, CDR3 DNA, CDR3 protein. The D gene is left open where the match is weak. Where a row states a size, it is once, few, many or the class of an expanded clone; other rows omit it.

>NA|NA|TRBV9|TRBJ2-2
TGTGCCAGCAGCGTCCAGGGGAAGGGCACCGGGGAGCTGTTTTTT
CASSVQGKGTGELFF
>NA|TRBD2|TRBV6-6|TRBJ2-5
TGTGCCAGCAGTTACCTAGCGGCACAAGAGACCCAGTACTTC
CASSYLAAQETQYF
>NA|NA|TRBV19|TRBJ1-6
TGTGCCAGTAGTATCAAATTACGGGGTTCCTCACCCCTCCACTTT
CASSIKLRGSSPLHF
>NA|NA|TRBV6-5|TRBJ2-7
TGTGCCAGCAGTTACGGGTCTCCGGGGATCCGTTACGAGCAGTACTTC
CASSYGSPGIRYEQYF
>NA|NA|TRBV5-1|TRBJ1-2
TGCGCCAGCAGCTTGGACCCCGAGCCTAACTATGGCTACACCTTC
CASSLDPEPNYGYTF
>NA|TRBD2|TRBV19|TRBJ2-2
TGTGCCAGTAGTATAAGCGGGATGACTGGGGAGCTGTTTTTT
CASSISGMTGELFF
>NA|TRBD1|TRBV18|TRBJ2-5
TGTGCCAGCTCACAGGGGACAGGGAAACAAGAGACCCAGTACTTC
CASSQGTGKQETQYF
>NA|NA|TRBV5-6|TRBJ2-2
TGTGCCAGCAGCTTGGTGGGGACAAACACCGGGGAGCTGTTTTTT
CASSLVGTNTGELFF
>once|NA|TRBV29-1|TRBJ1-1
TGCAGCGTTGAAGTCGCTAGGAACACTGAAGCTTTCTTT
CSVEVARNTEAFF
>few|NA|TRBV28|TRBJ2-3
TGTGCCAGCAGTTTTGGGGGCCCGGGGTCTGCAGATACGCAGTATTTT
CASSFGGPGSADTQYF
>few|NA|TRBV5-6|TRBJ2-5
TGTGCCAGCAGCTTACTAGTGATAGGCCAAGAGACCCAGTACTTC
CASSLLVIGQETQYF
>NA|TRBD1|TRBV6-4|TRBJ1-5
TGTGCCAGAAACCGGGACAGGGGGCGATGGAGCAATCAGCCCCAGCATTTT
CARNRDRGRWSNQPQHF
>NA|NA|TRBV4-2|TRBJ1-5
TGTGCCAGCAGCCAAGGGGGCCAGCTGGGACAGCCCCAGCATTTT
CASSQGGQLGQPQHF
>NA|NA|TRBV11-2|TRBJ2-1
TGTGCCAGCAGCTTAGCCGGTACCTACAATGAGCAGTTCTTC
CASSLAGTYNEQFF
>NA|NA|TRBV28|TRBJ1-2
TGTGCCAGCAGTTTATGGGGGCCATATGGCTACACCTTC
CASSLWGPYGYTF
>NA|NA|TRBV28|TRBJ2-7
TGTGCCAGCAGGGACCCCTATGCAGGAGGCTCCTACGAGCAGTACTTC
CASRDPYAGGSYEQYF
>few|NA|TRBV28|TRBJ1-1
TGTGCCAGCAGTTTGTCCTCAGGGATAGGAGTCCAGACTGAAGCTTTCTTT
CASSLSSGIGVQTEAFF
>few|TRBD2|TRBV7-6|TRBJ2-5
TGTGCCAGCAGCTTATTGACTAGCGGGAGGCAGTCGGTAGAGACCCAGTACTTC
CASSLLTSGRQSVETQYF
>NA|NA|TRBV21-1|TRBJ2-7
TGTGCCAGCAGCAAAGGTCCGGCGCGGGCATACTCCTACGAGCAGTACTTC
CASSKGPARAYSYEQYF
>NA|NA|TRBV6-1|TRBJ2-3
TGTGCCAGCAGTGAAGAACAGGGCACAGATACGCAGTATTTT
CASSEEQGTDTQYF
>NA|TRBD1|TRBV4-3|TRBJ2-7
TGCGCCAGCAGCCAAGGGACAGGGGGCGGCTACGAGCAGTACTTC
CASSQGTGGGYEQYF
>NA|NA|TRBV5-4|TRBJ2-7
TGTGCCAGCAGCTTGGACTCGGAGCAGTACTTC
CASSLDSEQYF
>few|TRBD1|TRBV6-1|TRBJ2-1
TGTGCCATCGACCTAACAGGGGGCGGTGAGCAGTTCTTC
CAIDLTGGGEQFF
>few|NA|TRBV5-1|TRBJ1-1
TGCGCCAGCAGCTTGGTGGCACCCAACACTGAAGCTTTCTTT
CASSLVAPNTEAFF
>NA|TRBD1|TRBV7-9|TRBJ2-7
TGTGCCAGCAGCTTAGGGACAGGGCCATACGAGCAGTACTTC
CASSLGTGPYEQYF
>NA|NA|TRBV19|TRBJ2-5
TGTGCCAGTAGTAGGGTAGGGGAAGAGACCCAGTACTTC
CASSRVGEETQYF
>once|TRBD2|TRBV2|TRBJ2-3
TGTGCCAGCAGAACTAGCGGGGGCACAGATACGCAGTATTTT
CASRTSGGTDTQYF